This T cell receptor beta chain was documented in a study of blood T cells in healthy people across ages. General study findings and limits: Long-lived donors exceeded aged donors in naive CD4+ cells and diversity. The study regarded diversity estimates from one million T cells as underestimates.

With respect to this clonotype: Antigen specificity is unknown.

The use of a sample-barcoded 5' primer and a J-beta primer mix characterized a second PCR of about 7 to 12 cycles. TCRdb re-called the 5' RACE reads with MiXCR, one entry per CDR3 protein. Here the sample spans roughly 1,500,000 distinct CDR3 sequences, about 43% being singletons. Losses at the gene ends were 4 bases for V and 3 bases for J; bases not matched to a gene: 8. Germline-derived CDR1 and CDR2 are MDHEN and SYDVKM. The CDR3 runs 18 residues. Healthy Caucasian individuals from Russia aged 6 to 90 were enrolled as donors. Every donor contributed ten milliliters of peripheral blood by blood draw.

The origin of this receptor is a woman under 30 in good health. The chain has TRBV28 and TRBJ2-3; 15 nucleotides line up with TRBD2. The sample taken for sequencing was blood. The CDR3, as DNA: TGTGCCAGCAGTTCACTTCCGGGACTAGCGGGGGGAACAGATACGCAGTATTTT. Its translation: CASSSLPGLAGGTDTQYF.